The clone carrying this T cell receptor beta chain was picked up many times. Between the trimmed V and J ends, which lost 8 bases and 10 bases, there was a span of 15 bases. CDR3 length: 13 amino acids. TCRdb reprocessed the RT-PCR reads via MiXCR and lists one record per CDR3 protein. The table records under 95,000 distinct CDR3 sequences, 4% to 5% of them present only once. These data originate in a study of patients and donors after allogeneic stem cell transplantation. V is TRBV12-3 or TRBV12-4 and J is TRBJ1-6; D uncertain. The TCR sequence derives from a human donor who was either an allogeneic HSCT recipient or a stem cell or donor lymphocyte infusion donor (not recorded which). It is not recorded whose cells these are; they may come from a transplant donor. Sequenced: blood, either unsorted or a sorted T cell fraction (not recorded which). The CDR3 here is CASGLEVGSPLHF. The CDR3 DNA reads TGTGCCAGCGGCTTAGAGGTTGGCTCACCCCTCCACTTT.